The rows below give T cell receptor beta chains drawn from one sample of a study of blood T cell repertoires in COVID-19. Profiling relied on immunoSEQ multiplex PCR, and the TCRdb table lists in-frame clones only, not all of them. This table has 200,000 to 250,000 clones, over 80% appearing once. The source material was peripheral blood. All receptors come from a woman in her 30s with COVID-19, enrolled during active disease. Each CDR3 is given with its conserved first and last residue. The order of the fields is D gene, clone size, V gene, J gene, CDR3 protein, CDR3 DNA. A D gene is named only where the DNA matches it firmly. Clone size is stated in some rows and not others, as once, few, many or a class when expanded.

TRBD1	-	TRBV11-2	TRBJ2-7	CASSAGTGAYEQYF	TGTGCCAGCAGCGCTGGGACAGGGGCCTACGAGCAGTACTTC
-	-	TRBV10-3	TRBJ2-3	CAISYENTDTQYF	TGTGCCATCAGCTACGAGAACACAGATACGCAGTATTTT
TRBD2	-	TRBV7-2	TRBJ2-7	CASSGTSGLPYEQYF	TGTGCCAGCAGCGGGACTAGCGGGTTACCCTACGAGCAGTACTTC
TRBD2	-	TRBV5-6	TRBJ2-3	CASSKGFASGVHGRDTQYF	TGTGCCAGCAGCAAGGGGTTCGCTAGCGGGGTCCACGGCCGAGATACGCAGTATTTT
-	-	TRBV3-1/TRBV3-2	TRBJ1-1	CASSQARDTEAFF	TGTGCCAGCAGCCAAGCCCGGGACACTGAAGCTTTCTTT
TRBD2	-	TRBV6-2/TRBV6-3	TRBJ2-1	CASSPGTSGYNEQFF	TGTGCCAGCAGTCCCGGGACTAGCGGATACAATGAGCAGTTCTTC
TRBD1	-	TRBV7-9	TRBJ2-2	CASSTSRTGLLGDTGELFF	TGTGCCAGCAGCACGTCGCGGACAGGGCTCCTCGGGGACACCGGGGAGCTGTTTTTT
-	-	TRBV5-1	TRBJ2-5	CASSFGLPGETQYF	TGCGCCAGCAGCTTTGGACTACCGGGAGAGACCCAGTACTTC
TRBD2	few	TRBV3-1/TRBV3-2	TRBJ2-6	CATAGGPSSGANVLTF	TGTGCCACGGCGGGAGGTCCGAGCTCTGGGGCCAACGTCCTGACTTTC
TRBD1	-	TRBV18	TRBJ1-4	CASSPRGDRGRDGKLFF	TGTGCCAGCTCACCAAGGGGTGACAGGGGCCGGGATGGAAAACTGTTTTTT
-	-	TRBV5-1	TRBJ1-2	CASSLGTDDGYTF	TGCGCCAGCAGCTTGGGGACAGATGATGGCTACACCTTC
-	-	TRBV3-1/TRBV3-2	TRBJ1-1	CASSQGPGTEAFF	TGTGCCAGCAGCCAAGGGCCGGGCACTGAAGCTTTCTTT
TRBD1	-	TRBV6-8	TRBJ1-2	CASNPDRGSGYTF	TGTGCCAGCAATCCTGACAGGGGCTCTGGCTACACCTTC
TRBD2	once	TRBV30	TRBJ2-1	CAWSVPSGGVNEQFF	TGTGCCTGGAGTGTACCTAGCGGGGGGGTGAATGAGCAGTTCTTC
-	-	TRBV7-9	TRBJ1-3	CASSLKGSENTIYF	TGTGCCAGCAGCTTAAAAGGGAGTGAAAACACCATATATTTT
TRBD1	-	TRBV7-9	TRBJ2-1	CASSPNRGPEQFF	TGTGCCAGCAGCCCCAACAGGGGGCCTGAGCAGTTCTTC
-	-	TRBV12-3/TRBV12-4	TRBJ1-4	CASSSGEKLFF	TGTGCCAGCAGTTCAGGGGAAAAACTGTTTTTT
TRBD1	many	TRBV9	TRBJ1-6	CASSVGGGGGNSPLHF	TGTGCCAGCAGCGTAGGAGGGGGCGGAGGGAATTCACCCCTCCACTTT
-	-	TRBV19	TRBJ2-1	CASSIPRSSYNEQFF	TGTGCCAGTAGTATACCCCGGAGCTCCTACAATGAGCAGTTCTTC
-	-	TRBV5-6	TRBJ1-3	CASSYTGRPGNTIYF	TGTGCCAGCAGTTACACAGGGCGGCCTGGAAACACCATATATTTT